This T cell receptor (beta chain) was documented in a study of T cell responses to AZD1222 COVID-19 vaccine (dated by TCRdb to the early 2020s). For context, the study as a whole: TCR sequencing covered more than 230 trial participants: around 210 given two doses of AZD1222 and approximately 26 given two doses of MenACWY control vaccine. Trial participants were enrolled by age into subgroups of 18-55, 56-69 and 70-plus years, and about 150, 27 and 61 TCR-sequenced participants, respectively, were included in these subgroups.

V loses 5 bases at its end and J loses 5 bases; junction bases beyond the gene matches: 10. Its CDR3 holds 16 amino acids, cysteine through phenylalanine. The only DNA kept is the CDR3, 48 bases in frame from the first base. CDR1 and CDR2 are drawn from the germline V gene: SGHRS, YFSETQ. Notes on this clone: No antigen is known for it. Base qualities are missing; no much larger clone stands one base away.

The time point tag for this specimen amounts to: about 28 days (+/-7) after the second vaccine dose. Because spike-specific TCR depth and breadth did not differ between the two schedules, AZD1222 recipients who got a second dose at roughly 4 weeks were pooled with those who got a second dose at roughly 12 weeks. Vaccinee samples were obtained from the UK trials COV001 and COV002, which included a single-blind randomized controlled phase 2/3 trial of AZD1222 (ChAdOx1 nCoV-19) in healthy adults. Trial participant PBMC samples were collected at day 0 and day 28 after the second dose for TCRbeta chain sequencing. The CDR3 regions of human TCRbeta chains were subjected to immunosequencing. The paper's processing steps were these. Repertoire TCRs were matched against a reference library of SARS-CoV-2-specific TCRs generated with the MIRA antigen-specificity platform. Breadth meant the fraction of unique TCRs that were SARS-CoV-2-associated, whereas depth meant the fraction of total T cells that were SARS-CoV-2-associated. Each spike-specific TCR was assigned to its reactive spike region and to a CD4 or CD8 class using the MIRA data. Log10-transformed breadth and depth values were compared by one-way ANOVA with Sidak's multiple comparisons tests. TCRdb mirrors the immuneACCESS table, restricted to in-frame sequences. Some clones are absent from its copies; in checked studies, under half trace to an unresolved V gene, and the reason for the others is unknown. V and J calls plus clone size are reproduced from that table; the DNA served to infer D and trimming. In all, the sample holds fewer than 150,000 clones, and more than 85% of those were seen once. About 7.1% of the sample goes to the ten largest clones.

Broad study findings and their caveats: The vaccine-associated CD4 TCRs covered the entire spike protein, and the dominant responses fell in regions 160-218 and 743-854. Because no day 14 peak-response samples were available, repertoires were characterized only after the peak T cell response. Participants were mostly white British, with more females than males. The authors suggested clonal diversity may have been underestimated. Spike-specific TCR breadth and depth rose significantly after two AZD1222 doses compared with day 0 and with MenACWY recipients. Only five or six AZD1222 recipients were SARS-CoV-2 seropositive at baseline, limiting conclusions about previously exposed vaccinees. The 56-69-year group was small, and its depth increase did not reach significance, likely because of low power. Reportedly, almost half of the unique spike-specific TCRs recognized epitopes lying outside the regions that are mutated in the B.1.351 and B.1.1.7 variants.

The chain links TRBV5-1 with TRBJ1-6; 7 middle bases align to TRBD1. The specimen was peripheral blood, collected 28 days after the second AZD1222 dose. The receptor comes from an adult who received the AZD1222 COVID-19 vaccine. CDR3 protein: CASSSSYGTDNSPLHF. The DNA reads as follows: TGCGCCAGCAGTTCATCTTATGGGACAGATAATTCACCCCTCCACTTT.